This TCR beta chain was sequenced for a study of lymphopenia after photon versus proton radiotherapy. Regarding the study as a whole: Photon-treated patients lost naive T cells and TCR diversity; proton-treated stayed stable. Post-nadir TCR diversity decline inversely tracked overall survival among those who died.

V lost 8 bases to trimming and J lost 6 bases, with 16 bases between them. CDR1 is MNHEY, CDR2 SMNVEV, per germline (reference sequence). The CDR3 is 13 residues long. The protocol was immunoSEQ multiplex PCR, while the TCRdb copy is restricted to in-frame clones and leaves out a portion. The table records 150,000 to 200,000 clones, 80% to 90% of them present only once. For this clone: Its specificity is not known.

The V and J genes are TRBV27 and TRBJ1-2; D gene uncertain. The sequence came from a middle-aged man with gastric cancer. The material was peripheral blood, obtained from a patient treated with photon-based radiotherapy. CDR3 protein: CASEDGQDDGYTF. CDR3 bases: TGTGCCAGCGAAGACGGGCAGGACGATGGCTACACCTTC.